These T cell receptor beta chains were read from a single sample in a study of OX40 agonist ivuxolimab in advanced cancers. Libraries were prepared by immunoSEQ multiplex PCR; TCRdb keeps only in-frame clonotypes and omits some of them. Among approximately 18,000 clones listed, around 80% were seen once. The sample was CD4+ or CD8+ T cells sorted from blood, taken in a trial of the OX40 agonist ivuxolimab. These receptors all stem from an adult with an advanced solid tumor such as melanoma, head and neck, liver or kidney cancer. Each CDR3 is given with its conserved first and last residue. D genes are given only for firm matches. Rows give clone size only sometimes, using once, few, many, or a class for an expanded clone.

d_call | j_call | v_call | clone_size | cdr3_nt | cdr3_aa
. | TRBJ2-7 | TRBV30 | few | TGTGCCTGGAGTGTGAGTGTCGAGCAGTACTTC | CAWSVSVEQYF
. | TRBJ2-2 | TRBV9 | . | TGTGCCAGCAGCGTAGCGGCTAGTCGGACCGGGGAGCTGTTTTTT | CASSVAASRTGELFF
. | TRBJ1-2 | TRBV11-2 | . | TGTGCCAGCAGCTTTGCCGGGATTGGTGGCTACACCTTC | CASSFAGIGGYTF
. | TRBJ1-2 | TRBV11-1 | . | TGTGCCAGCAGCCCCGCGCCGGGAAATAACTATGGCTACACCTTC | CASSPAPGNNYGYTF
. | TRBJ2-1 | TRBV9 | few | TGTGCCAGCAGCGTAGGGCAGACTGGGTACAATGAGCAGTTCTTC | CASSVGQTGYNEQFF
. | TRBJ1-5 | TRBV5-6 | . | TGTGCCAGCAGCTGGACAGCCAATCAGCCCCAGCATTTT | CASSWTANQPQHF
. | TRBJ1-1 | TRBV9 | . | TGTGCCAGCAGTCGGATGAACACTGAAGCTTTCTTT | CASSRMNTEAFF
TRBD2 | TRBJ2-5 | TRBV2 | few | TGTGCCAGCAGTGGACTAGCGGGAGGGGAGACCCAGTACTTC | CASSGLAGGETQYF
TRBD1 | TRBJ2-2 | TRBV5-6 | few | TGTGCCAGCAGCTCGGGCCCTTGGACAGGGGATACCGGGGAGCTGTTTTTT | CASSSGPWTGDTGELFF
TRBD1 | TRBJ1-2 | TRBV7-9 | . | TGTGCCAGCAGCTTTGCCGGGACAGGGGGCGAAGGAAACTATGGCTACACCTTC | CASSFAGTGGEGNYGYTF
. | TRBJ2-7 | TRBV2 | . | TGTGCCAGCAGAAAGGAGGGGCCCTCCTACGAGCAGTACTTC | CASRKEGPSYEQYF
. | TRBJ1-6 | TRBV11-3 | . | TGTGCCAGCAGCCGTTCGGGGGTCCTAGGCTCACCCCTCCACTTT | CASSRSGVLGSPLHF
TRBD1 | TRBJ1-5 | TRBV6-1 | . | TGTGCCAGCAGTGAGAGACAGGGCCAATATCAGCCCCAGCATTTT | CASSERQGQYQPQHF
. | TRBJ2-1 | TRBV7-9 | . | TGTCTAGGGGCGGGGGAGCAGTTCTTC | CLGAGEQFF